This TCR beta chain emerged from a study of T cells in Graves' hyperthyroidism and ophthalmopathy. This clonotype was seen a single time. Authors of the study amplified TCR beta CDR3 regions from RNA transcripts. HTBI primers were used for first-round RT-PCR of the TCR CDR3. TCRdb reprocessed the multiplex PCR reads with MiXCR, giving one entry per CDR3 protein. The sample carries hundreds of thousands of distinct CDR3 sequences, roughly 16% recorded once. The CDR3 is 15 amino acids. With 7 bases removed from V and 0 bases from J, the gap between germline ends came to 14 bases. Per germline, CDR1 MNHNS and CDR2 SASEGT.

This rearrangement joins TRBV6-1 to TRBJ2-3; D gene uncertain. The sequence came from a woman aged 25 to 39 with Graves' hyperthyroidism. The sequencing sample was made of blood. The CDR3 DNA sequence: TGTGCCAGCACCCACCTTTTTCCTAGCACAGATACGCAGTATTTT. Amino acids: CASTHLFPSTDTQYF.